One T cell receptor beta chain is described in this entry. This CDR3 region has 14 residues. With V trimmed by 4 bases and J by 8 bases, 5 bases remained unmatched. The germline V gene has CDR1 SEHNR and CDR2 FQNEAQ (reference sequence). The source of the sample is a study of blood T cell repertoires in COVID-19. At the level of the study: Samples came from the United States, Italy and Spain, spanning acute and convalescent COVID-19. Sources were T cells, B-cell-depleted T cells, or PBMCs; the material itself was cDNA or gDNA.

Original analysis: Amplified reference gene primers provided the basis for estimating nucleated cell counts. Method: immunoSEQ multiplex PCR; TCRdb's copy keeps in-frame clones and lacks some. V and J calls and clone size come straight from that table; D and trimming were deduced from the DNA. The table records 93,000 or so clones, approximately 88% of them present only once. The source of this sequence is a woman aged 55-69 years with acute or convalescent COVID-19. Material for sequencing was peripheral blood. The rearrangement joins TRBV7-9 to TRBJ1-6; 7 bases map to TRBD1. This CDR3 reads CASSWGQRDSPLHF. DNA for the CDR3: TGTGCCAGCAGCTGGGGACAGCGGGATTCACCCCTCCACTTT.